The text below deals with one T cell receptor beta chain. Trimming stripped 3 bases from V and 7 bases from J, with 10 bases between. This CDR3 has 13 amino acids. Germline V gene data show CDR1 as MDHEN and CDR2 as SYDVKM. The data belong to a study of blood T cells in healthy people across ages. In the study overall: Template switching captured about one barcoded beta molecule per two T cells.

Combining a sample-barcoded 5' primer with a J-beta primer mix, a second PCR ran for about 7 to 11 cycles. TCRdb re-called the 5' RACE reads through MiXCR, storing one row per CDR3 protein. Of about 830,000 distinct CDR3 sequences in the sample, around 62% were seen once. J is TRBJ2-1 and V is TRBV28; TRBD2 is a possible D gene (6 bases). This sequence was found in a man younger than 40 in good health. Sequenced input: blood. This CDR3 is CASSFAGRNEQFF. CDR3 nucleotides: TGTGCCAGCAGTTTCGCAGGGAGGAATGAGCAGTTCTTC.